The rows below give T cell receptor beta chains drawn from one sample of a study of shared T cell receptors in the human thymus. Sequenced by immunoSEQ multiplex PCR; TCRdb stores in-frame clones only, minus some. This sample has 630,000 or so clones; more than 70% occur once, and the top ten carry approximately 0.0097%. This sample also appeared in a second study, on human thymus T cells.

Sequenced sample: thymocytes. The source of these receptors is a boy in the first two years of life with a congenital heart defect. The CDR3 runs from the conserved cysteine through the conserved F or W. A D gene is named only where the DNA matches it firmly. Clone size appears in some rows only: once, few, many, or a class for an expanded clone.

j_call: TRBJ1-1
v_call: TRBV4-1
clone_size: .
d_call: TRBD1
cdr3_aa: CASSLHSATGANTEAFF
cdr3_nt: TGCGCCAGCAGCCTACATTCCGCCACAGGGGCGAACACTGAAGCTTTCTTT

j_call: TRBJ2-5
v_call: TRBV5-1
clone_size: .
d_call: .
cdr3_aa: CASSLYLTVQETQYF
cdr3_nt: TGCGCCAGCAGCTTGTACTTGACAGTTCAGGAGACCCAGTACTTC

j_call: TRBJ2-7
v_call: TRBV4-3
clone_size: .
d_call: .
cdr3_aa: CASSRRPHSFTPGEQYF
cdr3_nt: TGCGCCAGCAGCCGTCGGCCCCACAGTTTTACACCTGGGGAGCAGTACTTC

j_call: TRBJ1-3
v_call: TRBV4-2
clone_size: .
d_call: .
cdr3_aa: CASSQDYLSSGNTIYF
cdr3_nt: TGTGCCAGCAGCCAAGATTATCTAAGCTCTGGAAACACCATATATTTT

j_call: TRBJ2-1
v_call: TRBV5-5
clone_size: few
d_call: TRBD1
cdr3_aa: CASSFYTGGHEQFF
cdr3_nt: TGTGCCAGCAGCTTCTATACAGGGGGGCATGAGCAGTTCTTC

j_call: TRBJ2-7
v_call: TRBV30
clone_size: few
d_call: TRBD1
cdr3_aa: CAWSRRQTGSIKTYEQYF
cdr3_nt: TGTGCCTGGAGTAGAAGACAGACAGGGTCCATAAAGACCTACGAGCAGTACTTC

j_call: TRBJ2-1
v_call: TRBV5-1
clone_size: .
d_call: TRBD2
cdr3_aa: CASSLGLAGNMYNEQFF
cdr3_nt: TGCGCCAGCAGCCTTGGACTAGCGGGAAATATGTACAATGAGCAGTTCTTC

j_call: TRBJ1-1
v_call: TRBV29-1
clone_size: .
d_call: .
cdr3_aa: CSLNLGVEAFF
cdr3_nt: TGCAGCCTTAACCTAGGAGTTGAAGCTTTCTTT

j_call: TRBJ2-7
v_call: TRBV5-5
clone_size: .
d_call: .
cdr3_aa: CASSLVVPNYEQYF
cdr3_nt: TGTGCCAGCAGCTTGGTAGTGCCTAACTACGAGCAGTACTTC

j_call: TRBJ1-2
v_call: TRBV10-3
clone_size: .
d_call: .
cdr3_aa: CAISDFPQGPLEPLNWNYGYTF
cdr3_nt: TGTGCCATCAGTGATTTCCCACAGGGTCCCCTAGAACCCCTTAACTGGAACTATGGCTACACCTTC

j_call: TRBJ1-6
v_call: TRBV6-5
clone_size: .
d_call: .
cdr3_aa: CASSYSRGRNSPLHF
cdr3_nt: TGTGCCAGCAGTTACTCTAGGGGTCGGAATTCACCCCTCCACTTT

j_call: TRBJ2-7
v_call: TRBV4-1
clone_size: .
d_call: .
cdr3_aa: CASSHYPEGEQYF
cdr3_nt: TGCGCCAGCAGCCATTATCCGGAGGGGGAGCAGTACTTC

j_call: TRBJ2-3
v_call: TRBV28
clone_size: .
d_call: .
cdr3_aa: CASSSFLAVLDTQYF
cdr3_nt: TGTGCCAGCAGTTCATTTTTAGCGGTCCTAGATACGCAGTATTTT

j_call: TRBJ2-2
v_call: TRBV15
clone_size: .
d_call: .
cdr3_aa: CATSDLTGELFF
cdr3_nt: TGTGCCACCAGCGACTTGACCGGGGAGCTGTTTTTT

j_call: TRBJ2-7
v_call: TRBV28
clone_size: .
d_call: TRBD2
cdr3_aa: CASSLTRPGLAGGPGEQYF
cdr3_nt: TGTGCCAGCAGTTTAACGCGGCCGGGACTAGCGGGAGGGCCTGGCGAGCAGTACTTC

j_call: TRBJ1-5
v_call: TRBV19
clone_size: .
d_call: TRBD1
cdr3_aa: CATGTGNQPQHF
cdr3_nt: TGTGCCACCGGGACAGGGAATCAGCCCCAGCATTTT

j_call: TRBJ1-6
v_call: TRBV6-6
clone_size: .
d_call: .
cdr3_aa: CASSYLHRANSPLHF
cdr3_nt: TGTGCCAGCAGTTACTTGCACAGGGCGAATTCCCCCCTCCACTTT

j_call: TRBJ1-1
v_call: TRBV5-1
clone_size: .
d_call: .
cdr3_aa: CASSPTRQSTEAFF
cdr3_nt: TGCGCCAGCAGCCCAACGCGACAGTCCACTGAAGCTTTCTTT

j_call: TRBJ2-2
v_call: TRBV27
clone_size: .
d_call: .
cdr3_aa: CASRQGLITGELFF
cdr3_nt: TGTGCCAGCAGGCAGGGACTCATCACCGGGGAGCTGTTTTTT

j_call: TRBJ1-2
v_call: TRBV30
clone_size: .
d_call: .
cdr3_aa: CAWRGVGREDYGYTF
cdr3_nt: TGTGCCTGGAGAGGTGTTGGCAGGGAAGACTATGGCTACACCTTC

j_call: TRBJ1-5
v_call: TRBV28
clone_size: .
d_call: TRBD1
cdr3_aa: CASSLTRGDQPQHF
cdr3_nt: TGTGCCAGCAGTTTAACCAGGGGGGATCAGCCCCAGCATTTT

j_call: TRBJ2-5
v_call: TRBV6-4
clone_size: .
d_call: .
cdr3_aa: CASSDRDPEGQETQYF
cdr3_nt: TGTGCCAGCAGTGACCGGGACCCGGAGGGGCAAGAGACCCAGTACTTC

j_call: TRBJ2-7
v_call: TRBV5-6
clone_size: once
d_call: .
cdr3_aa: CASSLRVHRAYEQYF
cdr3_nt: TGTGCCAGCAGCTTGAGAGTGCACAGGGCCTACGAGCAGTACTTC

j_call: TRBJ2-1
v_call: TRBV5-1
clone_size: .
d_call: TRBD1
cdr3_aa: CASSWDRESHNEQFF
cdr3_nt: TGCGCCAGCAGCTGGGACAGGGAATCCCACAATGAGCAGTTCTTC

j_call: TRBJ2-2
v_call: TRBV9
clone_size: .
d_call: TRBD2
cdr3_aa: CASSVATDVGLALDTGELFF
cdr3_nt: TGTGCCAGCAGCGTAGCTACGGATGTGGGACTAGCCCTAGACACCGGGGAGCTGTTTTTT

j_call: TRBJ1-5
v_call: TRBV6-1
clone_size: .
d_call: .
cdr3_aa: CASSEVGAKQPQHF
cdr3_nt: TGTGCCAGCAGTGAAGTGGGGGCAAAACAGCCCCAGCATTTT

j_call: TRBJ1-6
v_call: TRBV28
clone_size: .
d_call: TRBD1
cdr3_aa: CASSLHPPTGVGSPLHF
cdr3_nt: TGTGCCAGCAGTTTACACCCCCCGACAGGGGTAGGCTCACCCCTCCACTTT

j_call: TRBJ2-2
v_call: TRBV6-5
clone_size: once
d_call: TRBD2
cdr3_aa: CASSYGGSGGTGELFF
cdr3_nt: TGTGCCAGCAGTTACGGCGGTAGCGGGGGAACCGGGGAGCTGTTTTTT

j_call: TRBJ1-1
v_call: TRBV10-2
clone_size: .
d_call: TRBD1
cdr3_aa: CASRSMRQGVNTEAFF
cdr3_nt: TGCGCCAGCAGGTCCATGCGACAGGGGGTGAACACTGAAGCTTTCTTT

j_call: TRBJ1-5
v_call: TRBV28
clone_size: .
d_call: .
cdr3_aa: CASSLGGGYQPQHF
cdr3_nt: TGTGCCAGCAGTTTAGGCGGGGGGTATCAGCCCCAGCATTTT

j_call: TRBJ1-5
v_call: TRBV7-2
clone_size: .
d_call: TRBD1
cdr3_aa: CASSSGTGGKPNQPQHF
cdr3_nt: TGTGCCAGCAGCTCCGGGACAGGGGGAAAACCCAATCAGCCCCAGCATTTT

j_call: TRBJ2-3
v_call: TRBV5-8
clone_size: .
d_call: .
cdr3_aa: CASSLSGEGTDTQYF
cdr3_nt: TGTGCCAGCAGCTTATCAGGGGAAGGTACAGATACGCAGTATTTT

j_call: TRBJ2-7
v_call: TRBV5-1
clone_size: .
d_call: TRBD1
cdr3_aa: CASSLVRTGYEQYF
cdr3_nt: TGCGCCAGCAGCTTGGTACGGACAGGCTACGAGCAGTACTTC

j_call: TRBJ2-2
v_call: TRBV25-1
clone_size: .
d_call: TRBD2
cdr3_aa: CASSEVKDGRARTGELFF
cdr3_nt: TGTGCCAGCAGTGAAGTGAAGGACGGGAGGGCCAGGACCGGGGAGCTGTTTTTT

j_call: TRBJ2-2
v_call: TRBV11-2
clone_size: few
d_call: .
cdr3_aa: CASSLRCLANTGELFF
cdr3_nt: TGTGCCAGCAGCTTACGGTGTCTTGCGAACACCGGGGAGCTGTTTTTT

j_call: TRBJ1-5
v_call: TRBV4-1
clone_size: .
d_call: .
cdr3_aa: CASSQDYPPGQPQHF
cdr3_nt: TGCGCCAGCAGCCAAGACTATCCGCCGGGTCAGCCCCAGCATTTT

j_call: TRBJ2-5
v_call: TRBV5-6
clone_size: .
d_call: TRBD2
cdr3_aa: CASSLGLAGEETQYF
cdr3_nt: TGTGCCAGCAGCTTGGGACTAGCGGGGGAAGAGACCCAGTACTTC